The source of this TCR beta chain is a study of patients and donors after allogeneic stem cell transplantation. From the RT-PCR reads, TCRdb called clonotypes with MiXCR, one entry per CDR3 protein. Here the sample spans over 200,000 distinct CDR3 sequences, more than 35% being singletons. The CDR3 totals 14 residues. Germline CDR1 and CDR2: SGHDT and YYEEEE. Trimming took 0 bases from V and 0 from J, leaving 6 bases between them. This clonotype was counted only a few times. The sample comprised blood, either unsorted or a sorted T cell fraction (not recorded which). The J gene is TRBJ1-2, the V gene TRBV5-6, with D uncertain. The receptor comes from a human donor who was either an allogeneic HSCT recipient or a stem cell or donor lymphocyte infusion donor (not recorded which). It is not recorded whose cells these are; they may come from a transplant donor. In DNA, the CDR3 is TGTGCCAGCAGCTTGGTCGGGTCTAACTATGGCTACACCTTC. Its protein product is CASSLVGSNYGYTF.